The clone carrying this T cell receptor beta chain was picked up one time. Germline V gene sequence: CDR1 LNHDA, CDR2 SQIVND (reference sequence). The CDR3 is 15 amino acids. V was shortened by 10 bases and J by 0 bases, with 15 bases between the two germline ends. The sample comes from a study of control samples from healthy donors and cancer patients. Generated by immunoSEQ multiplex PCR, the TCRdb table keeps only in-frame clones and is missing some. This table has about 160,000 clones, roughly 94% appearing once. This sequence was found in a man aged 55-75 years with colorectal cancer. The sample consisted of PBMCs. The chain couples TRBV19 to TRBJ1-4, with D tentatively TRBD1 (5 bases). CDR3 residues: CATGDAGATNEKLFF. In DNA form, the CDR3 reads TGTGCCACTGGGGACGCAGGAGCAACTAATGAAAAACTGTTTTTT.